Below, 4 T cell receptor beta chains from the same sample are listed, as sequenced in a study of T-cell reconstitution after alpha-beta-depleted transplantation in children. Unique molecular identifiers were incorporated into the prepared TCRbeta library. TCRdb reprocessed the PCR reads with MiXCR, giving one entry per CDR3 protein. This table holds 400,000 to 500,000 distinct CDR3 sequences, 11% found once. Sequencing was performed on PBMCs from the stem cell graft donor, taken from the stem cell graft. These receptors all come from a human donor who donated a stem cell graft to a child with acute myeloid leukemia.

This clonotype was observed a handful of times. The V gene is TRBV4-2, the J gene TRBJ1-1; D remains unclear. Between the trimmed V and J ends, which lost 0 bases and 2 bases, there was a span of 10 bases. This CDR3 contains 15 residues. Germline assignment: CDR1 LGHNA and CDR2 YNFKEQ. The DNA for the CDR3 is TGTGCCAGCAGCCAAGAGGTGGGGTCTAACACTGAAGCTTTCTTT. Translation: CASSQEVGSNTEAFF.

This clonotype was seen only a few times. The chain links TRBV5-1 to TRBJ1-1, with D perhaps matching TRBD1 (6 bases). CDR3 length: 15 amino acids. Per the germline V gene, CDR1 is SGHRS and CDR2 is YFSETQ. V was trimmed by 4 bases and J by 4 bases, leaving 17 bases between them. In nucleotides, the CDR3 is TGCGCCAGCAGCGGGCTGAGGTCAGGGGTCACTGAAGCTTTCTTT. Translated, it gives CASSGLRSGVTEAFF.

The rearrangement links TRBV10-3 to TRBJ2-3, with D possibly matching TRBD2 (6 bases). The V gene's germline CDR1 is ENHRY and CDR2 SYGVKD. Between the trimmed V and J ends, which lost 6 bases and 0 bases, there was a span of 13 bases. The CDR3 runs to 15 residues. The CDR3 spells CAIRDPSDSTDTQYF. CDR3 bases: TGTGCCATCAGGGACCCTAGCGACAGCACAGATACGCAGTATTTT.

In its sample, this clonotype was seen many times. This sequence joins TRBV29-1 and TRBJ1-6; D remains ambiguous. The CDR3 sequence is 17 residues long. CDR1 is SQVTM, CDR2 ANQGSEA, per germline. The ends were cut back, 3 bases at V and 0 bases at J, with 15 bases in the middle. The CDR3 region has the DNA TGCAGCGTTGATTCGCTTGACTCGAGCTCCTATAATTCACCCCTCCACTTT. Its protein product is CSVDSLDSSSYNSPLHF. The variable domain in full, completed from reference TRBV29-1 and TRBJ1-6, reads SAVISQKPSRDICQRGTSLTIQCQVDSQVTMMFWYRQQPGQSLTLIATANQGSEATYESGFVIDKFPISRPNLTFSTLTVSNMSPEDSSIYLCSVDSLDSSSYNSPLHFGNGTRLTVT.